This TCR beta chain was identified in a study of blood T cells in healthy people across ages. The CDR3 extends over 16 amino acids. J was trimmed by 6 bases and V by 3 bases; bases with no gene match: 16. CDR1 and CDR2 from the germline V gene are DFQATT and SNEGSKA (reference sequence). A J-beta primer mix and a sample-barcoded 5' primer were used in a second PCR of roughly 6 to 11 cycles. TCRdb redid the calling of the 5' RACE reads with MiXCR, one entry per CDR3 protein. The sample has about 1.4 million distinct CDR3 sequences, around 55% seen once; the top ten hold 6.5% to 8%. The J gene is TRBJ2-7, the V gene TRBV20-1; the match to TRBD2 covers 8 bases. This clonotype originated in a man aged 18-30 years in good health. Source material: blood. CDR3 bases: TGCAGTGCTAGTCGGCGAGAGCGGACTAGCAGGAGCGAGCAGTACTTC. Its translation is CSASRRERTSRSEQYF.